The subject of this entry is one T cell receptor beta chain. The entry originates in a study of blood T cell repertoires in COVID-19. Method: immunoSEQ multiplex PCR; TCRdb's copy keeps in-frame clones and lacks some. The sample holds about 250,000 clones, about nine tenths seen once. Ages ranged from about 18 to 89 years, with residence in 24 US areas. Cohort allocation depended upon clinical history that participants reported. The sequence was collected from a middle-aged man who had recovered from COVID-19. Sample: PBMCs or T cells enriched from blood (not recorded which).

CDR3 DNA sequence: TGTGCCAGCAGCCAAGAACGGGGGAGGGCCCAGTACTTC. Its protein product is CASSQERGRAQYF. V usage is TRBV3-1 (or the pseudogene TRBV3-2) and J usage is TRBJ2-5; 7 bases are shared with TRBD2. The CDR3 is made up of 13 amino acids. Germline values: CDR1 LGHDT, CDR2 YNNKEL (reference sequence). After removal of 0 bases from V and 9 bases from J, the junction contained 4 bases not matched to a gene.